This T cell receptor beta chain is from a study of cytomegalovirus exposure and HLA in healthy donors. Overall study results and limits: Researchers catalogued approximately 170 TCR beta chains as cytomegalovirus-associated.

From germline, CDR1 is LGHNA and CDR2 YSLEER. There are 15 residues in the CDR3. The junction had 0 bases not matched to a gene; V was cut back by 1 base and J by 0 bases. Concerning this clone: Its antigen is as yet unknown.

Primers included in the PCR were 60 Vbeta and 13 Jbeta primers. Profiling relied on immunoSEQ multiplex PCR, and the TCRdb table lists in-frame clones only, not all of them. The sample yields more than 150,000 clones, 77% seen once. Sequencing used PBMCs. The sequence was collected from a man younger than 35 in good health and CMV-seronegative. The chain carries TRBV4-3 and TRBJ2-1; 7 positions match TRBD2. This CDR3 reads CASSQGGGSYNEQFF. The CDR3 DNA reads TGCGCCAGCAGCCAAGGGGGGGGCTCCTACAATGAGCAGTTCTTC.